This T cell receptor beta chain was observed in a study of T cells after yellow fever vaccination. Study-wide findings and caveats: FACS-sorted repertoires might harbor abundant contaminating clonotypes from the bulk population. Though it reached lower strength, the secondary response hit its peak faster, day 5 versus 15.

It was through 5'RACE template switching that TCR cDNA was made, with a universal primer site and UMIs added. Via MiXCR, TCRdb re-called the 5' RACE reads, giving one row per CDR3 protein. Found here are about 130,000 distinct CDR3 sequences, approximately 9% of them singletons; the top ten hold about two fifths. Details on this clonotype: Its cognate antigen is unknown.

Trimming stripped 2 bases from V and 3 bases from J, with 8 bases between. The CDR3 length is 14 residues. Sequencing was performed on CD8+ T cells sorted from PBMCs, taken on the day of the yellow fever booster vaccination. The chain has TRBV12-3 or TRBV12-4 and TRBJ1-5; possibly TRBD1 for D (5 bases). The TCR was taken from a man aged 18-30 years who received the YFV17D yellow fever vaccine. CDR3 sequence reads: CASSLQGINQPQHF. DNA of the CDR3: TGTGCCAGCAGTTTACAGGGTATCAATCAGCCCCAGCATTTT.